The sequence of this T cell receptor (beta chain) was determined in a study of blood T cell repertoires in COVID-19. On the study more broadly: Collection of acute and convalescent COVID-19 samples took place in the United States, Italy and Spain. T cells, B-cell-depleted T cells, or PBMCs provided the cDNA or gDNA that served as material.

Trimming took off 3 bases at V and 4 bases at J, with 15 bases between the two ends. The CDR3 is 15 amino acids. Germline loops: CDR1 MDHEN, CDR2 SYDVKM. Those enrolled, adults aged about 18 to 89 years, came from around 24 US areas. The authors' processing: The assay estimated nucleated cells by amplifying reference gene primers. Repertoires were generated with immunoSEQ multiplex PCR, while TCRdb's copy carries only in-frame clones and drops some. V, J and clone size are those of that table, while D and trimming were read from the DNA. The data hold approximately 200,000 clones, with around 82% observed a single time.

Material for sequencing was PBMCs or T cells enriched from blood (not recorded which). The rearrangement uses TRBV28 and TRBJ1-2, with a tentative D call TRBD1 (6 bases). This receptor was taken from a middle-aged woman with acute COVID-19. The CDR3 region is CASSFPQGLGYGYTF. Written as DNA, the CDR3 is TGTGCCAGCAGTTTCCCACAGGGCTTAGGCTATGGCTACACCTTC.